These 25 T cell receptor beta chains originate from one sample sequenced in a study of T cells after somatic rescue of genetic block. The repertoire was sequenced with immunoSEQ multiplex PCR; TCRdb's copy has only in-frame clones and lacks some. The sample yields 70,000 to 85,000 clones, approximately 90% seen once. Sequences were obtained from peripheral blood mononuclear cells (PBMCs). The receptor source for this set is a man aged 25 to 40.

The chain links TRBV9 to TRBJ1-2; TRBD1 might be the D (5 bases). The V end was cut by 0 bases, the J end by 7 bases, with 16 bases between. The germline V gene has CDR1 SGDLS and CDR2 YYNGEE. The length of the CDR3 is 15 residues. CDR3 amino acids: CASSVVGRDLAGYTF. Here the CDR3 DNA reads TGTGCCAGCAGCGTAGTCGGCAGGGATTTGGCTGGCTACACCTTC.

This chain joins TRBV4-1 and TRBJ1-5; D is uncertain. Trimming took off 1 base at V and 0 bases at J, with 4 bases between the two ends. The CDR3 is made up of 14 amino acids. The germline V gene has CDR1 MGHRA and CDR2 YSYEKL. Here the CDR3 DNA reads TGCGCCAGCAGCCAAGGGAATAGCAATCAGCCCCAGCATTTT. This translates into CASSQGNSNQPQHF.

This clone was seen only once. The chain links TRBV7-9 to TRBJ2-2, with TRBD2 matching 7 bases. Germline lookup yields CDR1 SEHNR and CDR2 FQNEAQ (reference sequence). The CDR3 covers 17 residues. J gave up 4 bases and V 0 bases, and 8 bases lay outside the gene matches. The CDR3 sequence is CASSLAHQRDLTGELFF. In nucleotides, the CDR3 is TGTGCCAGCAGCTTAGCCCATCAGCGGGATCTCACCGGGGAGCTGTTTTTT.

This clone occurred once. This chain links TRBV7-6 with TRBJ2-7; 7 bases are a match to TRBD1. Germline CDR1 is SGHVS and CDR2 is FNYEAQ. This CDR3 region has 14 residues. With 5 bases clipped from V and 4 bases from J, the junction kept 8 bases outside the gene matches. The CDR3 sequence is CASSPGTESYEQYF. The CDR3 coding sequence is TGTGCCAGCAGCCCCGGGACAGAGAGTTACGAGCAGTACTTC.

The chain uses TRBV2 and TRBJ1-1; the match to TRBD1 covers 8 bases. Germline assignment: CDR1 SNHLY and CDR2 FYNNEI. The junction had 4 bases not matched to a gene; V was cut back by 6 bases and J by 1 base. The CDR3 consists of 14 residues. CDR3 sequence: CASRRGTGNTEAFF. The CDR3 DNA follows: TGTGCCAGCAGGCGAGGGACAGGGAACACTGAAGCTTTCTTT.

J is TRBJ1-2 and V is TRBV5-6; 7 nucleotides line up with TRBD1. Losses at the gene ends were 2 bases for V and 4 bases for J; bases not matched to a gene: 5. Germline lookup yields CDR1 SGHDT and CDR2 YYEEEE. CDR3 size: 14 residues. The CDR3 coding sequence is TGTGCCAGCAGCTTCTCCGGGACAGTCTATGGCTACACCTTC. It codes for CASSFSGTVYGYTF. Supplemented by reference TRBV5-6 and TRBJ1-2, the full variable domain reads DAGVTQSPTHLIKTRGQQVTLRCSPKSGHDTVSWYQQALGQGPQFIFQYYEEEERQRGNFPDRFSGHQFPNYSSELNVNALLLGDSALYLCASSFSGTVYGYTFGSGTRLTVV.

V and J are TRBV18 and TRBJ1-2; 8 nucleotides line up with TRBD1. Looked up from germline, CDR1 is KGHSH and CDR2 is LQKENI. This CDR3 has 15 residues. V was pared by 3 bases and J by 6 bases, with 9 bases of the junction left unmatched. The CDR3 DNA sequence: TGTGCCAGCTCACCGACAGGGGACTCGGCCGATGGCTACACCTTC. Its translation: CASSPTGDSADGYTF.

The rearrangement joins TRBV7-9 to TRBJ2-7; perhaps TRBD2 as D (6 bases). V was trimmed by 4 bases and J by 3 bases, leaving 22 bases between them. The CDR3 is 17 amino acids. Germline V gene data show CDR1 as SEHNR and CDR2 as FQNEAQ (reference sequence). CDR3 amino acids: CASSSGGDFRTYYEQYF. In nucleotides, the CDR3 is TGTGCCAGCAGCTCCGGGGGAGATTTCAGGACCTACTACGAGCAGTACTTC.

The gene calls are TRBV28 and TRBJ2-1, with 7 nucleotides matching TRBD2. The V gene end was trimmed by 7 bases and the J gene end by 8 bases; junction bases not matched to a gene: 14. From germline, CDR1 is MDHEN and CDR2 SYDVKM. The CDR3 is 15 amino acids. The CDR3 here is CASTLGASGFHEQFF. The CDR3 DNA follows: TGTGCCAGCACCTTAGGGGCTAGCGGATTCCATGAGCAGTTCTTC.

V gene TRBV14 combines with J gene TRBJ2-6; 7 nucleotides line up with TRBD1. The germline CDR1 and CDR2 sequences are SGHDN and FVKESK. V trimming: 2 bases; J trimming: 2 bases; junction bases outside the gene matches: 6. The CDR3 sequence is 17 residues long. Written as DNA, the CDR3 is TGTGCCAGCAGCCAAATCCGGACAGGCCCTGGGGCCAACGTCCTGACTTTC. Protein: CASSQIRTGPGANVLTF.

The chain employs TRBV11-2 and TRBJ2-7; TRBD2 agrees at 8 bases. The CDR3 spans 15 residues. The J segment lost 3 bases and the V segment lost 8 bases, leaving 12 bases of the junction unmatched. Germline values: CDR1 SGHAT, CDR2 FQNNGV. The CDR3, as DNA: TGTGCCAGCTTACCGGGGGGCGGGAGGCGCTACGAGCAGTACTTC. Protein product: CASLPGGGRRYEQYF.

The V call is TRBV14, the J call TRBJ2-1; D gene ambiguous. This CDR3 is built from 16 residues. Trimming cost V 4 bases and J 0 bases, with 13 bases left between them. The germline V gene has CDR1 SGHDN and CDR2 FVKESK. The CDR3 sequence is CASSRDSQSSYNEQFF. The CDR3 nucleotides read TGTGCCAGCAGCCGGGATAGCCAGAGCTCCTACAATGAGCAGTTCTTC.

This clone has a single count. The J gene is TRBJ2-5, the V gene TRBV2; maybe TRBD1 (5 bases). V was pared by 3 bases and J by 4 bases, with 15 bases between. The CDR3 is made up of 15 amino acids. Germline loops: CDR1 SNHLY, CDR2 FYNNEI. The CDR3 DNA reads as TGTGCCAGCAGTGAGTTAACAGGCCACGGAGAGACCCAGTACTTC. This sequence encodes CASSELTGHGETQYF.

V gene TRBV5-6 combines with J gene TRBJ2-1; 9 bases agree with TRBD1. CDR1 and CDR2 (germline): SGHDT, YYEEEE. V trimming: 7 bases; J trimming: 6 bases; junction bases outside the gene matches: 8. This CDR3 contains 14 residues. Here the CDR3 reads CASRGSGQGNEQFF. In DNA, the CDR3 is TGTGCCAGCCGTGGGTCGGGACAGGGCAATGAGCAGTTCTTC.

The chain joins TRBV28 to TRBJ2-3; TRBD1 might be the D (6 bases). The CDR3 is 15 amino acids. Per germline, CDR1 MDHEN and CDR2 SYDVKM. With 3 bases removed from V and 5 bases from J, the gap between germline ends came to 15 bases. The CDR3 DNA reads TGTGCCAGCAGTTTGGACAGCGGCGTACGAGATACGCAGTATTTT. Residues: CASSLDSGVRDTQYF.

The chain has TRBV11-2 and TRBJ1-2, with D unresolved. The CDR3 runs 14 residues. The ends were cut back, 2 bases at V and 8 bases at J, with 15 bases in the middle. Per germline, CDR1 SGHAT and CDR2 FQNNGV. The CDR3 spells CASSLYGSRRGYTF. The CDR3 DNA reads TGTGCCAGCAGCTTATATGGGTCGCGACGAGGCTACACCTTC.

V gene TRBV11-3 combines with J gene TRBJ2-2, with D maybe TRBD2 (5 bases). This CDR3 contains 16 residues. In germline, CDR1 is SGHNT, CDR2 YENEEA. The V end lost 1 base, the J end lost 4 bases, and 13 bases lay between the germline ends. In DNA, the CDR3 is TGTGCCAGCAGCTTAGGGGCCCGAGGGATCACCGGGGAGCTGTTTTTT. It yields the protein CASSLGARGITGELFF.

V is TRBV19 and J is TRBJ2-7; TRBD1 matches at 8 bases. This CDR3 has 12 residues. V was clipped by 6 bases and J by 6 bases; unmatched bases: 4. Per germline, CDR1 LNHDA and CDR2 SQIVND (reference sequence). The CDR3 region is CASRKDRAEQYF. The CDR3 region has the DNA TGTGCCAGTAGAAAGGACAGGGCCGAGCAGTACTTC. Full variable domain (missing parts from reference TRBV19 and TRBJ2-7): DGGITQSPKYLFRKEGQNVTLSCEQNLNHDAMYWYRQDPGQGLRLIYYSQIVNDFQKGDIAEGYSVSREKKESFPLTVTSAQKNPTAFYLCASRKDRAEQYFGPGTRLTVT.

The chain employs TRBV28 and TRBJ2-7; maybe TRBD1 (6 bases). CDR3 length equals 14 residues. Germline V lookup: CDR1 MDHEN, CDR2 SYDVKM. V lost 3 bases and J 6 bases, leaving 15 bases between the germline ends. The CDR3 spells CASSLRSGATEQYF. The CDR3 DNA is TGTGCCAGCAGTTTGCGGTCAGGGGCCACCGAGCAGTACTTC.

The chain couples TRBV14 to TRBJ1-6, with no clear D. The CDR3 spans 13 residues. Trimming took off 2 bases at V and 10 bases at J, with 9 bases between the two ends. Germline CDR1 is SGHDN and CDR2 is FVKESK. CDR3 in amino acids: CASSQSIASPLHF. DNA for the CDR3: TGTGCCAGCAGCCAATCAATTGCGTCACCCCTCCACTTT. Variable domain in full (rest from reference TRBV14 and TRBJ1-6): EAGVTQFPSHSVIEKGQTVTLRCDPISGHDNLYWYRRVMGKEIKFLLHFVKESKQDESGMPNNRFLAERTGGTYSTLKVQPAELEDSGVYFCASSQSIASPLHFGNGTRLTVT.

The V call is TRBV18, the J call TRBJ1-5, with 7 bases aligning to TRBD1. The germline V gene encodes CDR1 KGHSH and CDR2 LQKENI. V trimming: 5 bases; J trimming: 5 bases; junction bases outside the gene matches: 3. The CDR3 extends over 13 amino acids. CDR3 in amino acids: CASSAGGDQPQHF. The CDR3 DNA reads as TGTGCCAGCTCAGCAGGGGGGGATCAGCCCCAGCATTTT.

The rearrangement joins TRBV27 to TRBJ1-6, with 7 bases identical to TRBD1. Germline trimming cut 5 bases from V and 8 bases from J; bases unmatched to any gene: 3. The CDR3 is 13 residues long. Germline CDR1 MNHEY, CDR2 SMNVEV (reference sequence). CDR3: CASSIQGDSPLHF. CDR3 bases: TGTGCCAGCAGTATCCAGGGGGATTCACCCCTCCACTTT.

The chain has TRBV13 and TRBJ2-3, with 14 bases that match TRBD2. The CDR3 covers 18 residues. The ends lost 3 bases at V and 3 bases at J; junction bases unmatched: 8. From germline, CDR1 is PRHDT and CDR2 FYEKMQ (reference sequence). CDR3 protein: CASSLRTSGRMRTDTQYF. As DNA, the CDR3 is TGTGCCAGCAGCTTGCGGACTAGCGGGAGGATGAGGACAGATACGCAGTATTTT.

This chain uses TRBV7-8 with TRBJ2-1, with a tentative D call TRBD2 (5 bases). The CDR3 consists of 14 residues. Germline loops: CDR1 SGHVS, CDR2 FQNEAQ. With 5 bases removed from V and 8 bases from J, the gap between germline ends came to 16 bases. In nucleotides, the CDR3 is TGTGCCAGCAGCCACCTAGCAGCGATCGATGAGCAGTTCTTC. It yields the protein CASSHLAAIDEQFF.

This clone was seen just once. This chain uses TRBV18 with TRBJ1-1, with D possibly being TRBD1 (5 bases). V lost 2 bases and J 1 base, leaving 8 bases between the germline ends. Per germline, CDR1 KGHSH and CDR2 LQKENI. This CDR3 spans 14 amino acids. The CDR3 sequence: CASSPTGWNTEAFF. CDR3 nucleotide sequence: TGTGCCAGCTCACCAACAGGTTGGAACACTGAAGCTTTCTTT.